These T cell receptor beta chains were read from a single sample in a study of OX40 agonist ivuxolimab in advanced cancers. Method: immunoSEQ multiplex PCR; TCRdb's copy keeps in-frame clones and lacks some. Among 50,000 to 75,000 clones listed, approximately 92% were seen once. The sequences come from CD4+ or CD8+ T cells sorted from blood, collected in a trial of the OX40 agonist ivuxolimab. The receptors here all came from an adult with an advanced solid tumor such as melanoma, head and neck, liver or kidney cancer. CDR3s include the opening cysteine and the closing phenylalanine or tryptophan. The D gene is left open where the match is weak. Size tells how often a clone was seen (once, few, many) or the class of an expanded clone, and some rows leave it out.

j_call,clone_size,d_call,v_call,cdr3_nt,cdr3_aa
TRBJ2-3,.,TRBD2,TRBV27,TGTGCCAGCAGAAGACTAGCGGGGGGGCGGCAGGTAGATACGCAGTATTTT,CASRRLAGGRQVDTQYF
TRBJ2-2,.,TRBD1,TRBV5-4,TGTGCCAGCAGCCGGGGACAGGTCGTTGTTGGGACCGGGGAGCTGTTTTTT,CASSRGQVVVGTGELFF
TRBJ1-1,.,TRBD1,TRBV2,TGTGCCAGCAGTGAGAGACAGGGTGGGACTGAAGCTTTCTTT,CASSERQGGTEAFF
TRBJ2-2,once,TRBD2,TRBV14,TGTGCCAGCAGCCTGCCTCTCTCTTCTACTAGCGGGAGTACTCTTGGGGAGCTGTTTTTT,CASSLPLSSTSGSTLGELFF
TRBJ2-7,.,.,TRBV21-1,TGTGCCAGCAGCAAGGGACAGGCGGCCTACGAGCAGTACTTC,CASSKGQAAYEQYF
TRBJ1-2,.,TRBD1,TRBV2,TGTGCCAGCAGTGTCTCACAGGGGGCAAGCTATGGCTACACCTTC,CASSVSQGASYGYTF
TRBJ2-5,.,TRBD2,TRBV5-1,TGCGCCAGCAGCTCAGGACTAGCGTTCGGTAGTAGGGAGACCCAGTACTTC,CASSSGLAFGSRETQYF
TRBJ2-5,.,.,TRBV29-1,TGCAGCGCCCTGACAGACATGGAGACCCAGTACTTC,CSALTDMETQYF
TRBJ2-1,.,TRBD2,TRBV9,TGTGCCAGCAGCGTAGTTGGGACTAGCGGGGACCACAATGAGCAGTTCTTC,CASSVVGTSGDHNEQFF
TRBJ1-1,.,TRBD1,TRBV19,TGTGCCAGTGGACAGGCCCGACACACTGAAGCTTTCTTT,CASGQARHTEAFF
TRBJ1-3,.,TRBD1,TRBV5-1,TGCGCCAGCAGCCCCGACAGGGAAAGAAACACCATATATTTT,CASSPDRERNTIYF
TRBJ1-6,.,.,TRBV30,TGTGCCTGGAGTGTACGTCAGACCTATAATTCACCCCTCCACTTT,CAWSVRQTYNSPLHF
TRBJ1-5,.,.,TRBV6-5,TGTGCCAGCAGTGCCGGTAATCAGCCCCAGCATTTT,CASSAGNQPQHF
TRBJ1-2,.,.,TRBV4-2,TGTGCCAGCAGCCAAGGTCCCGCTACTGTTGGGGACTACACCTTC,CASSQGPATVGDYTF
TRBJ2-4,once,.,TRBV30,TGTGCCTGGGGTCGTATGGACATTCAGTACTTC,CAWGRMDIQYF
TRBJ1-6,.,.,TRBV5-6,TGTGCCAGCAGCCCCCTTGCAGGGACGGGTAATTCACCCCTCCACTTT,CASSPLAGTGNSPLHF
TRBJ2-5,.,TRBD2,TRBV30,TGTGCCTGGACATCAGGGACTAGCGGGGGGTCAGGGACCCAGTACTTC,CAWTSGTSGGSGTQYF
TRBJ2-5,.,TRBD1,TRBV5-1,TGCGCCAGCAGCTTGGTTGGGACAGGGGCCAACCAAGAGACCCAGTACTTC,CASSLVGTGANQETQYF
TRBJ1-2,.,.,TRBV5-4,TGTGCCAGCAGCTTGGGAGGAGGATATGGCTACACCTTC,CASSLGGGYGYTF
TRBJ2-5,.,TRBD1,TRBV27,TGTGCCAGCAGGATCAGACAGGGGGGCCTGGAGACCCAGTACTTC,CASRIRQGGLETQYF
TRBJ2-7,few,.,TRBV27,TGTGCCAGCAGTTCCAACACGGTTGACGAGCAGTACTTC,CASSSNTVDEQYF
TRBJ2-1,.,TRBD2,TRBV7-3,TGTGCCAGCAGAGCAAGCGGGGGTTCCTACAATGAGCAGTTCTTC,CASRASGGSYNEQFF
TRBJ2-2,.,TRBD2,TRBV5-1,TGCGCCAGCAGAACTAGCGGGGTTAACACCGGGGAGCTGTTTTTT,CASRTSGVNTGELFF
TRBJ1-1,.,.,TRBV7-2,TGTGCCAGCAGTCTGGTCCTGAACACTGAAGCTTTCTTT,CASSLVLNTEAFF
TRBJ2-1,.,.,TRBV29-1,TGCAGCGCCGAGGCAGAGACGCAGTTCTTC,CSAEAETQFF
TRBJ2-2,.,TRBD2,TRBV30,TGTGCCTGGAGTGCAAGAAACAGACTAGCGGGGGGGAACACCGGGGAGCTGTTTTTT,CAWSARNRLAGGNTGELFF
TRBJ2-1,few,.,TRBV27,TGTGCCAGCAGTTTAACCAGAGGGGCAAATGAGCAGTTCTTC,CASSLTRGANEQFF
TRBJ1-2,.,TRBD1,TRBV18,TGTGCCAGCTCACCCACCGGGACAGGGGGCTGGTGGGATGGCTACACCTTC,CASSPTGTGGWWDGYTF
TRBJ2-1,.,TRBD2,TRBV6-5,TGTGCCAGCAGCCGGGTGGGAGCGGGAGGCGGGGAGCAGTTCTTC,CASSRVGAGGGEQFF
TRBJ2-5,.,.,TRBV2,TGTGCCAGCAGTGTACAGGGCCCCTCGTTGGAGACCCAGTACTTC,CASSVQGPSLETQYF
TRBJ2-1,.,TRBD2,TRBV19,TGTGCCAGTAGTCCTCCGTCTAGCGGGAGGGCCAATGAGCAGTTCTTC,CASSPPSSGRANEQFF
TRBJ1-6,.,.,TRBV4-1,TGCGCCAGCAGCCAAGAGCGAGTGACGAATTCACCCCTCCACTTT,CASSQERVTNSPLHF
TRBJ2-6,once,.,TRBV19,TGTGCCAGTAAATTCCAGGGACCTTCTGGGGCCAACGTCCTGACTTTC,CASKFQGPSGANVLTF
TRBJ2-3,.,TRBD2,TRBV19,TGTGCCAGTAGTATGGTAGCGGGACGGCTTAGCACAGATACGCAGTATTTT,CASSMVAGRLSTDTQYF
TRBJ2-6,.,.,TRBV5-8,TGTGCCACCCTCTCTGGGGCCAACGTCCTGACTTTC,CATLSGANVLTF
TRBJ2-7,.,TRBD1,TRBV7-2,TGTGCCAGCAGCTTAATAGGAGGGACAGGGTCCTACGAGCAGTACTTC,CASSLIGGTGSYEQYF